Listed below are T cell receptor beta chains from one sample, sequenced in a study of blood T cell repertoires in COVID-19. Method: immunoSEQ multiplex PCR; TCRdb's copy keeps in-frame clones and lacks some. This table has some 70,000 clones, around 82% appearing once. Input material: peripheral blood. These receptors were collected from a man between 60 and 70 years old with acute or convalescent COVID-19. CDR3s leave out the opening cysteine and the closing phenylalanine or tryptophan.

TRBV6-5	TRBJ1-5	11	ASRRENNQPQH
TRBV5-1	TRBJ2-7	11	ASSLGQGGEQY
TRBV19	TRBJ2-1	9	ASRLGEVKF
TRBV6-5	TRBJ1-5	11	ASREYSNQPQH
TRBV3-1/TRBV3-2	TRBJ2-5	14	ASSKRALAGGQTQY
TRBV7-2	TRBJ1-2	12	ASSFFELNYGYT
TRBV20-1	TRBJ2-3	9	SAKASGTQY
TRBV3-1/TRBV3-2	TRBJ1-2	11	ASGVDSSYGYT
TRBV5-5	TRBJ2-7	17	ASSLNRGQPGGLSYEQY
TRBV27	TRBJ1-1	13	ASSLRGAGVNEAF
TRBV5-1	TRBJ1-1	14	ASSLEGTGVNTEAF
TRBV7-9	TRBJ2-2	16	ASSQSVLALTNTGELF
TRBV30	TRBJ1-6	11	AWTTSYNSPLH
TRBV5-4	TRBJ2-7	13	ASSLGQGSSYEQY
TRBV27	TRBJ2-5	12	ASSSAGGKETQY
TRBV5-1	TRBJ2-3	14	ASSPDLDSYTDTQY
TRBV2	TRBJ1-6	13	ASREGQVGDSPLH
TRBV7-6	TRBJ1-6	14	ASSLAGGSYNSPLH